This T cell receptor (beta chain) was recorded in a study of cytomegalovirus exposure and HLA in healthy donors. Study findings and constraints: Apparent HLA restriction characterized most CMV-associated TCR beta chains in a later analysis. One later analysis reportedly identified an Asian-associated ancestry cluster that showed fewer N-insertions than the approximately 700-donor mean. As was reported, the HLA-A and HLA-B alleles of most subjects were accurately predicted from TCR beta sequences.

Among the donors, all were healthy bone marrow donors. The PCR employed 60 Vbeta primers together with 13 Jbeta primers. Data came from immunoSEQ multiplex PCR; TCRdb stores just in-frame clones and leaves some out. Here the sample spans approximately 150,000 clones, approximately 72% being singletons. The CDR3 is 14 amino acids. Trimming at V came to 4 bases and at J to 7 bases, leaving 11 bases not matched to a gene. Germline lookup yields CDR1 SGHRS and CDR2 YFSETQ. Notes on this clone: Its antigen is not known.

This sequence joins TRBV5-1 and TRBJ2-7; the match to TRBD2 covers 7 bases. This receptor was obtained from a man aged 35 to 55 in good health and CMV-seronegative. Material: PBMCs. DNA for the CDR3: TGCGCCAGCAGCGCAGGGAGGGTCGCGCCTGAGCAGTACTTC. This gives the protein CASSAGRVAPEQYF.